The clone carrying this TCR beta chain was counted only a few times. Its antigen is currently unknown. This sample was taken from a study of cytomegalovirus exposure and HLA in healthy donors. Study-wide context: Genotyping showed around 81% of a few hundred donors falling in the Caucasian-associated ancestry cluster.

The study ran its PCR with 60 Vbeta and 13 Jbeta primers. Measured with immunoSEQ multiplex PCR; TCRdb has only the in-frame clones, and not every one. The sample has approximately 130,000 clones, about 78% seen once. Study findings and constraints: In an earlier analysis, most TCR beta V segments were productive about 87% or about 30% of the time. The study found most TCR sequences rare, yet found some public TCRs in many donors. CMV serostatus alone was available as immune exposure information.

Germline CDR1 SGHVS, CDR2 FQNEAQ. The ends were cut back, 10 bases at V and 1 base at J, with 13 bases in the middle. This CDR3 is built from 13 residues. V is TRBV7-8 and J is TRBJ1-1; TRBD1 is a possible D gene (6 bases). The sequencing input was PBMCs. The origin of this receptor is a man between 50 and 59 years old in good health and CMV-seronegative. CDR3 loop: CAIQGQPNTEAFF. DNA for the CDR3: TGTGCCATCCAAGGACAGCCGAACACTGAAGCTTTCTTT. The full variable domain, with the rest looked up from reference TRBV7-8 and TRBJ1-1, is GAGVSQSPRYKVAKRGQDVALRCDPISGHVSLFWYQQALGQGPEFLTYFQNEAQLDKSGLPSDRFFAERPEGSVSTLKIQRTQQEDSAVYLCAIQGQPNTEAFFGQGTRLTVV.